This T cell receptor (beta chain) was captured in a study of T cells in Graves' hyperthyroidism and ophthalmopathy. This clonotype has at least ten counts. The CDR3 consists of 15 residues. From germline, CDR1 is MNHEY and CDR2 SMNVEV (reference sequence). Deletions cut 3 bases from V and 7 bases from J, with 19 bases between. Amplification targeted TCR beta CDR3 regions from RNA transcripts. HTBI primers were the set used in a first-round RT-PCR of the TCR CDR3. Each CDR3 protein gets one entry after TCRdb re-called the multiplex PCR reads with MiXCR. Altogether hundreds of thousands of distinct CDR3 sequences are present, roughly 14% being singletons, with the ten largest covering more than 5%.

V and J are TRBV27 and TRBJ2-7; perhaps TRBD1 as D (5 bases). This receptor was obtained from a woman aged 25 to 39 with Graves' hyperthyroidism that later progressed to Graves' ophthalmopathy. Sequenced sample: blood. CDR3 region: CASSFVGQDLREQYF. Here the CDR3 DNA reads TGTGCCAGCAGTTTTGTGGGGCAGGACCTAAGGGAGCAGTACTTC.